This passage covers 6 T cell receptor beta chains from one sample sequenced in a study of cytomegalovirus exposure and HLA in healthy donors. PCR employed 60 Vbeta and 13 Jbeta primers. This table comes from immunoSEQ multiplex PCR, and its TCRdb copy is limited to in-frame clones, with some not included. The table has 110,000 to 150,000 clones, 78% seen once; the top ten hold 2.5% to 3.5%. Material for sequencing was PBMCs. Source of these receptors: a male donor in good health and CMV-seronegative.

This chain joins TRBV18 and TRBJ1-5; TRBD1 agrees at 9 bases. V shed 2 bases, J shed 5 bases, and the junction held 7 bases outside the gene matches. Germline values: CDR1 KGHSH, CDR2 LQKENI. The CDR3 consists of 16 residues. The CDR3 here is CASSPTGQGGYQPQHF. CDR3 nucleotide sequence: TGTGCCAGCTCACCAACGGGACAGGGAGGCTATCAGCCCCAGCATTTT.

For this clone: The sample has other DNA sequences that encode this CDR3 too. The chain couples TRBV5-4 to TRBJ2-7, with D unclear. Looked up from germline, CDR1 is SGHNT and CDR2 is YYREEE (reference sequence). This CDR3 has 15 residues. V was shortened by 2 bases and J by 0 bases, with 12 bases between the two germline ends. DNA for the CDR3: TGTGCCAGCAGCTTTGGAGACTGGAGCTCCTACGAGCAGTACTTC. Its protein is CASSFGDWSSYEQYF.

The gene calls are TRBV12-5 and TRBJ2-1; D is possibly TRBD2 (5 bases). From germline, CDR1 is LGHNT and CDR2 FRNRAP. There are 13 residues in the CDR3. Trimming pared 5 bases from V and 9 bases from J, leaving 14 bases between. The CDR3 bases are TGTGCTAGTGGTACCCCGACTCGGGGTGAGCAGTTCTTC. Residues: CASGTPTRGEQFF.

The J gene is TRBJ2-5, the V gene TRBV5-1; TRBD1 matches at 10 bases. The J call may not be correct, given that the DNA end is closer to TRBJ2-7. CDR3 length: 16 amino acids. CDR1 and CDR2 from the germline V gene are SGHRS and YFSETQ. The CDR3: CASSLRDRGTRDEQYF. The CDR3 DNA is TGCGCCAGCAGCTTGAGGGACAGGGGTACTCGGGACGAGCAGTACTTC.

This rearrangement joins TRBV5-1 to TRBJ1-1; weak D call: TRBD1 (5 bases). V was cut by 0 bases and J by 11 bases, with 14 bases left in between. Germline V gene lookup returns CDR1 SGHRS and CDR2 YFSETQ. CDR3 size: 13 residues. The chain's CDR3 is CASSLGQHHGAFF. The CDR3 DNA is TGCGCCAGCAGCTTGGGACAGCATCATGGGGCTTTCTTT.

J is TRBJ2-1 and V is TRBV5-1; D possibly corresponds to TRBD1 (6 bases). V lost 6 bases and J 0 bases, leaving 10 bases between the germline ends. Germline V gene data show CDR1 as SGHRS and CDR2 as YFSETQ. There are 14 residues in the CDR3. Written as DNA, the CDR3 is TGCGCCAGCATACAGGGAAGCTCCTACAATGAGCAGTTCTTC. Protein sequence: CASIQGSSYNEQFF.